The 14 T cell receptor beta chains below come from one sample, sequenced in a study of synovial regulatory T cells in juvenile arthritis. The method was immunoSEQ multiplex PCR; TCRdb's version includes in-frame clones alone and lacks a portion of them. The table counts around 9,600 clones; approximately 2% lies in the top ten. Sequencing was done on a sample of Treg cells from blood. Specified subset: remaining (HLA-DR-negative) circulating blood Treg cells. The receptor set was obtained from a donor between 2 and 29 years old with juvenile idiopathic arthritis.

This chain joins TRBV30 and TRBJ1-2. CDR1 is GTSNPN, CDR2 SVGIG, per germline (reference sequence). The CDR3 runs 16 residues. DNA is not on record. The CDR3 loop reads CAWSVPAGGPGNGYTF.

The V gene is TRBV30, the J gene TRBJ1-4. In germline, CDR1 is GTSNPN, CDR2 SVGIG (reference sequence). The CDR3 sequence is 13 residues long. No DNA accompanies this entry. The CDR3 sequence is CAWSVRPGEKLFF.

This chain connects TRBV11-2 to TRBJ1-2; no DNA is available, so the TRBD1 call from TCRdb remains unchecked. The CDR3 length is 14 residues. There is no recorded DNA. The germline V gene encodes CDR1 SGHAT and CDR2 FQNNGV. CDR3 sequence: CASSWEGQGRGYTF. Looking up the rest from reference TRBV11-2 and TRBJ1-2 gives the full variable domain: EAGVAQSPRYKIIEKRQSVAFWCNPISGHATLYWYQQILGQGPKLLIQFQNNGVVDDSQLPKDRFSAERLKGVDSTLKIQPAKLEDSAVYLCASSWEGQGRGYTFGSGTRLTVV.

The chain recombines TRBV19 with TRBJ1-1. In germline, CDR1 is LNHDA, CDR2 SQIVND (reference sequence). The CDR3 runs 19 residues. No nucleotide data were recorded. CDR3 sequence: CASSIDPGRRPERNTEAFF.

The CDR3 protein is CASSEPGQTTEAFF. V and J are TRBV25-1 and TRBJ1-1; no DNA is available, so the TRBD1 call from TCRdb remains unchecked. The length of the CDR3 is 14 residues. No DNA is given. The germline V gene has CDR1 MGHDK and CDR2 SYGVNS.

This clone counts as medium-sized (0.01 to 0.1%) by frequency. The chain links TRBV10-3 to TRBJ2-7; the D gene TCRdb calls, TRBD2, cannot be checked with no DNA. Germline assignment: CDR1 ENHRY and CDR2 SYGVKD. This CDR3 is built from 11 residues. DNA was not recorded. This chain's CDR3 is CAISGATEQYF.

The chain couples TRBV28 to TRBJ2-1; the TRBD2 assignment by TCRdb is unverifiable without DNA. The CDR3 contains 15 residues. No DNA has been recorded. CDR1 MDHEN and CDR2 SYDVKM come from the germline V gene. The CDR3 reads CASSPSGLTGYEQFF. The complete variable domain, with remaining parts taken from reference TRBV28 and TRBJ2-1, reads DVKVTQSSRYLVKRTGEKVFLECVQDMDHENMFWYRQDPGLGLRLIYFSYDVKMKEKGDIPEGYSVSREKKERFSLILESASTNQTSMYLCASSPSGLTGYEQFFGPGTRLTVL.

V gene TRBV9 combines with J gene TRBJ2-4; TCRdb calls TRBD2, which cannot be checked without DNA. Germline assignment: CDR1 SGDLS and CDR2 YYNGEE. The CDR3 runs to 20 residues. No DNA accompanies this entry. This chain's CDR3 is CASSDSSGGARQPAKNIQYF.

The chain is built from TRBV30 and TRBJ2-2; as DNA is missing, the TRBD1 call by TCRdb cannot be tested. The CDR3 is 15 residues long. The coding DNA is unavailable. Germline V lookup: CDR1 GTSNPN, CDR2 SVGIG (reference sequence). The CDR3 here is CAWSPGHWFTGELFF. Combining the CDR3 with reference TRBV30 and TRBJ2-2 gives the whole variable domain SQTIHQWPATLVQPVGSPLSLECTVEGTSNPNLYWYRQAAGRGLQLLFYSVGIGQISSEVPQNLSASRPQDRQFILSSKKLLLSDSGFYLCAWSPGHWFTGELFFGEGSRLTVL.

V gene TRBV7-8 combines with J gene TRBJ1-2; TCRdb indicates TRBD1, and absent DNA this call remains unverified. The germline CDR1 and CDR2 sequences are SGHVS and FQNEAQ. The length of the CDR3 is 16 residues. Only the protein sequence is given. CDR3 in amino acids: CASSNMGKQGDYGYTF. Using reference TRBV7-8 and TRBJ1-2 for the parts outside the CDR3, the full variable domain is GAGVSQSPRYKVAKRGQDVALRCDPISGHVSLFWYQQALGQGPEFLTYFQNEAQLDKSGLPSDRFFAERPEGSVSTLKIQRTQQEDSAVYLCASSNMGKQGDYGYTFGSGTRLTVV.

This clone ranks as medium-sized in terms of frequency. The chain joins TRBV10-3 to TRBJ2-1; absent DNA, TCRdb's TRBD1 call cannot be checked. The CDR3 has 11 amino acids. No DNA is given. Per germline, CDR1 ENHRY and CDR2 SYGVKD. The CDR3 is CATTGIDEQFF.

The chain couples TRBV9 to TRBJ2-3; TCRdb's D call of TRBD2 is untestable without DNA. The CDR3 covers 17 residues. Only the protein sequence is given. Germline CDR1 and CDR2: SGDLS and YYNGEE. CDR3 amino acids: CASSVDGAGKRSLTQYF.

The chain employs TRBV5-5 and TRBJ1-2; TCRdb calls TRBD1, which cannot be checked without DNA. In germline, CDR1 is SGHKS, CDR2 YYEKEE (reference sequence). This CDR3 contains 14 residues. No DNA accompanies this entry. This CDR3 reads CASSLLGAVYGYTF.

This clone is deemed medium-sized by its frequency. The J gene is TRBJ1-3, the V gene TRBV6-1. This CDR3 is 15 amino acids long. Only the protein sequence is given. CDR1 MNHNS and CDR2 SASEGT come from the germline V gene. The CDR3 is CASKDGPGSGNTIYF.